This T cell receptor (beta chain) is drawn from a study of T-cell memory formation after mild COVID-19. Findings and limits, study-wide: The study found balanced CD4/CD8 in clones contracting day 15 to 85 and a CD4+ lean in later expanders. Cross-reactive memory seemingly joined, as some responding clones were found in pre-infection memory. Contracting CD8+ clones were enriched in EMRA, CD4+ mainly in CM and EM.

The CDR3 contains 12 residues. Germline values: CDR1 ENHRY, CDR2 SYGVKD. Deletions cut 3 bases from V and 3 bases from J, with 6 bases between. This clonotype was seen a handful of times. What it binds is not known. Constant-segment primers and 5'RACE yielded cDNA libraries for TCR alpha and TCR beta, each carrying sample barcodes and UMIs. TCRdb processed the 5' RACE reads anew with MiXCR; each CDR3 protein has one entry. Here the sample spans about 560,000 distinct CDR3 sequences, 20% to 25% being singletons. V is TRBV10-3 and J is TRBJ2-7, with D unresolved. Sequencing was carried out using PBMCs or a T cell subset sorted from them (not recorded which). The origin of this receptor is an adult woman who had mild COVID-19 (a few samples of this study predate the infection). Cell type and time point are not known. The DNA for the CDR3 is TGTGCCATCAGTGAAGTCAACTACGAGCAGTACTTC. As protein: CAISEVNYEQYF.